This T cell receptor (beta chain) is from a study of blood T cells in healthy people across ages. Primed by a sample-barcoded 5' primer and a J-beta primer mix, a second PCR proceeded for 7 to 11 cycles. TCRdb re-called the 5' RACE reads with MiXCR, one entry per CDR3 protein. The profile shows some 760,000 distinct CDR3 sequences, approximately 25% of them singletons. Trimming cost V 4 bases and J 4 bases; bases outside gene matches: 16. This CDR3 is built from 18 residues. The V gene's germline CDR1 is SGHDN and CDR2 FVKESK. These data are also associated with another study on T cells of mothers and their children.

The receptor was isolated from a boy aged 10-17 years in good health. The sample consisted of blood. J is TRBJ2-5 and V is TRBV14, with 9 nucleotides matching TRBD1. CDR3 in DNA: TGTGCCAGCAGCCCAGACCAGTACCACGGGACAGGGCGAGAGACCCAGTACTTC. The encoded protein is CASSPDQYHGTGRETQYF.